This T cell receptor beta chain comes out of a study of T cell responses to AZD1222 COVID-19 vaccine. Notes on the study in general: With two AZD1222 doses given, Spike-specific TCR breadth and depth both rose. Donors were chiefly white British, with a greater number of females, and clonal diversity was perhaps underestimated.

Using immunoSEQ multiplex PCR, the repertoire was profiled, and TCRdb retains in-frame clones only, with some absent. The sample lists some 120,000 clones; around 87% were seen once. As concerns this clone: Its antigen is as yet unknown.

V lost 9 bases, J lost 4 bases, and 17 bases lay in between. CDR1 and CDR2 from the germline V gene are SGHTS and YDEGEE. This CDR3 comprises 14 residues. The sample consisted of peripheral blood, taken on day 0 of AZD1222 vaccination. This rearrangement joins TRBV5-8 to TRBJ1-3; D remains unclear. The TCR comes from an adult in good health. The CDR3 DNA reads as TGTGCCACGCAAGTGGGAAGATTAGGAAACACCATATATTTT. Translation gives CATQVGRLGNTIYF.